This TCR beta chain was documented in a study of beta chain features in type 1 diabetes listed by TCRdb under 2018. At the level of the whole study: No differences in mean age, gender distribution, total cell number or subset yield were found between patients and healthy donors. Regulatory and stem cell-like memory subsets were obtained from only 8 patients and about eight healthy donors, while naive and central memory subsets were obtained from all 30 or so donors. Across all samples, around 99 million sorted cells were examined, and cell number per subset correlated strongly with RNA yield. In the study, TCRB repertoires of sorted circulating CD4+ T cell subsets from recently diagnosed type 1 diabetes patients were compared with those of matched healthy donors.

Each donor gave one peripheral blood draw, roughly 110 mL on average, collected into heparinised tubes. Naive, central memory, regulatory and stem cell-like memory CD4+ T cells were sorted on a BD FACSAria II using a panel including CD45RO, CCR7, CD25, CD127, CD95 and CD27. Purity was above 95% for every sorted population. PBMCs were isolated immediately by Lymphoprep density gradient centrifugation and stained directly without culture. To minimize batch effects, samples were stained and sorted in pairs, one healthy donor with one patient per experiment. As concerns this clone: This receptor's antigen is unknown. Base qualities were left out, and no much larger clone turns up one base away.

From the germline V gene (reference sequence), CDR1 is LNHDA and CDR2 is SQIVND. Measured from the cysteine to the phenylalanine, the CDR3 is 15 residues long. Only the CDR3 DNA is retained, 45 bases long and in frame from the first base. At the junction V is shortened by 5 bases and J by 0 bases, with 12 bases in between. What the work shows at the level of the full study, not this receptor alone: At VDJ recombination sites, type 1 diabetes patients had fewer insertions and more deleted nucleotides, which implies abnormalities in thymic rearrangement. Only small numbers of individuals were included in the HLA sub-analyses, which left unresolved whether HLA type had any influence on TCRB rearrangement. Because cDNA was sequenced instead of genomic DNA, activated cells with high expression could be over-represented, although the groups did not differ in activation or CD3 levels. Naive, central memory and regulatory TCRB repertoires appeared to be more similar among patients than among healthy donors. Shorter templates might have been favored by PCR, but patient and control samples were amplified and corrected together, so both groups would have been affected equally by any skew. A moderate but significant shortening of TCRB CDR3 length was observed in type 1 diabetes patients in all four CD4+ subsets.

All of the isolated RNA was reverse transcribed with the High Capacity cDNA Reverse Transcription Kit, so expressed TCRB transcripts were sequenced. Deep immunoSEQ sequencing was applied to naive, central memory and regulatory T cell samples, giving an average of about 3.57 million total reads per sample. After sorted cells were lysed in RLT buffer, RNA was extracted with DNase-treated RNeasy Micro or Mini kits, with the choice depending on cell number. To prevent cross-contamination, every cell subset was processed on its own, while patient and healthy donor samples were processed together. The immunoSEQ multiplex PCR was used to amplify TCRB sequences from cDNA, yielding 87-bp fragments that span the CDR3 region. Amplicons were sequenced on the Illumina HiSeq platform. The authors' pipeline ran thus. Synthetic template baselines were used to correct PCR bias computationally, reads within Hamming distance 2 were collapsed, and singletons that could not be merged were discarded. By aligning reads against IMGT, V, D and J genes, CDR3 length, and insertions or deletions at six rearrangement sites were assigned. Within each subset, clonotype counts were normalized to the number of sorted cells before true diversity and Gini coefficients were calculated with the tcR R package. Repertoire sharing was quantified using the overlap coefficient calculated on TCRB nucleotide sequences. TCRdb took this table from immuneACCESS and kept in-frame rearrangements with V and J called. Such tables lack part of the clones; where checked against another copy, unresolved V genes explain under half of the gap, and the rest is unexplained. V and J calls and clone size come straight from that table; D and trimming were deduced from the DNA. The table for this sample lists 150,000 or so clones; 7.5% to 9.5% of them were counted only once. In total, the top ten clones hold 2.3% of the sample.

Sequencing input: central memory CD4+ T cells from blood. The origin of this receptor is a young woman in good health. This receptor chain uses TRBV19 and TRBJ2-3; the D region possibly corresponds to TRBD2 (5 bases align). The CDR3 reads as follows: CASSSPAGSTDTQYF. In nucleotide form, the sequence is TGTGCCAGTAGTTCCCCGGCGGGCAGCACAGATACGCAGTATTTT.